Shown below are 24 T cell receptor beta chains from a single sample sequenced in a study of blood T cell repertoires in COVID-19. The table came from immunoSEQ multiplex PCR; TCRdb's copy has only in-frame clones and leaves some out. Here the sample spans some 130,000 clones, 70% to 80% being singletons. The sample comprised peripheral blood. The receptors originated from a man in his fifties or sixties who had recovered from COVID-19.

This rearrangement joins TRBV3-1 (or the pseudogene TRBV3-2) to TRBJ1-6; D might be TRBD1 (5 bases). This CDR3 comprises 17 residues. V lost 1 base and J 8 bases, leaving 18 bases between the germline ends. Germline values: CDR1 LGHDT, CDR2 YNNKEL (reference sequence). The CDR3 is CASSQGRSGGEDSPLHF. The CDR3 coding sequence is TGTGCCAGCAGCCAAGGGAGAAGTGGAGGGGAGGATTCACCCCTCCACTTT.

The CDR3 sequence: CASSFLLAGRTGELFF. The CDR3 DNA is TGTGCCAGCAGTTTTCTTCTAGCGGGGCGGACCGGGGAGCTGTTTTTT. The chain carries TRBV27 and TRBJ2-2; 9 bases fit TRBD2. Germline V CDR1 and CDR2: MNHEY, SMNVEV (reference sequence). This CDR3 comprises 16 residues. V gave up 3 bases and J gave up 5 bases; unmatched junction bases: 7.

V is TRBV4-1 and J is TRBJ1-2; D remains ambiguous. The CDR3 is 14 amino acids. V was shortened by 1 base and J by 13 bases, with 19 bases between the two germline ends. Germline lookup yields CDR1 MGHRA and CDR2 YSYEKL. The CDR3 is CASSQGFEGLVGTF. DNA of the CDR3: TGCGCCAGCAGCCAAGGTTTTGAGGGCCTGGTTGGCACCTTC.

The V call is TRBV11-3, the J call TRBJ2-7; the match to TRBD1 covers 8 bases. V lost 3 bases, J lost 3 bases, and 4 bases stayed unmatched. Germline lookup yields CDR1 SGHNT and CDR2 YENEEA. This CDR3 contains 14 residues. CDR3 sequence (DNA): TGTGCCAGCAGCTTCCGGACAGGGAACTACGAGCAGTACTTC. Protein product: CASSFRTGNYEQYF.

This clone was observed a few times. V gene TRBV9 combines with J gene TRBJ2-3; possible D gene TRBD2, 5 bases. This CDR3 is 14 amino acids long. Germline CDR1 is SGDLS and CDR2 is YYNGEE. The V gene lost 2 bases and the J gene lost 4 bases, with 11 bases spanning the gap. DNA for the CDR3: TGTGCCAGCAGCGTTCGCGGAGGTCCAGATACGCAGTATTTT. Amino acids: CASSVRGGPDTQYF. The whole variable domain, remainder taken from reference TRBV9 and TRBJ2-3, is DSGVTQTPKHLITATGQRVTLRCSPRSGDLSVYWYQQSLDQGLQFLIQYYNGEERAKGNILERFSAQQFPDLHSELNLSSLELGDSALYFCASSVRGGPDTQYFGPGTRLTVL.

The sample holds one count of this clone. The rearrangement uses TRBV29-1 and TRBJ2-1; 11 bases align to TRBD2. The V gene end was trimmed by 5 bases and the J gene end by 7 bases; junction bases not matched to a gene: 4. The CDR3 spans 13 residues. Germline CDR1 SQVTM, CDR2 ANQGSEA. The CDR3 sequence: CSVLAGGPNEQFF. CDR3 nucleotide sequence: TGCAGCGTTTTAGCGGGGGGGCCTAATGAGCAGTTCTTC.

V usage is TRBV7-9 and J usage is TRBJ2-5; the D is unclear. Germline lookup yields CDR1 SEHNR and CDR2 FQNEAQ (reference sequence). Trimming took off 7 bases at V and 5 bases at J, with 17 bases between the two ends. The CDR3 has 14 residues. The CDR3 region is CASTSSVGVETQYF. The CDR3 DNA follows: TGTGCCAGCACCTCCTCGGTAGGAGTGGAGACCCAGTACTTC.

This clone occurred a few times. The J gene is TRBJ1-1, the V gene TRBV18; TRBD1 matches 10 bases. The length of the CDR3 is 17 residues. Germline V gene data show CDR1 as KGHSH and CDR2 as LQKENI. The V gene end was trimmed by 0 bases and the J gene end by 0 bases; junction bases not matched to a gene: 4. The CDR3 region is CASSPPGQGLMNTEAFF. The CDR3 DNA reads TGTGCCAGCTCACCACCGGGACAGGGGCTAATGAACACTGAAGCTTTCTTT. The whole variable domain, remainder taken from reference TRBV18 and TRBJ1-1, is NAGVMQNPRHLVRRRGQEARLRCSPMKGHSHVYWYRQLPEEGLKFMVYLQKENIIDESGMPKERFSAEFPKEGPSILRIQQVVRGDSAAYFCASSPPGQGLMNTEAFFGQGTRLTVV.

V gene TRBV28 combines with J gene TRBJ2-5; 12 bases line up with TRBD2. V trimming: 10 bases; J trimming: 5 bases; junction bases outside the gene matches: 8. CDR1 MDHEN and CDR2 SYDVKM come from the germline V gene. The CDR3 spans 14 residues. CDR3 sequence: CATRLAGDQETQYF. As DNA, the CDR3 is TGTGCCACACGACTAGCGGGAGATCAGGAGACCCAGTACTTC.

The CDR3, as DNA: TGCAGCGTCGGAAAGACAGGGGAAGAGACCCAGTACTTC. It yields the protein CSVGKTGEETQYF. This chain uses TRBV29-1 with TRBJ2-5, with 8 bases that match TRBD1. V was clipped by 6 bases and J by 3 bases; unmatched bases: 6. Per the germline V gene, CDR1 is SQVTM and CDR2 is ANQGSEA. CDR3 length: 13 residues. Drawing the rest from reference TRBV29-1 and TRBJ2-5, the complete variable domain is SAVISQKPSRDICQRGTSLTIQCQVDSQVTMMFWYRQQPGQSLTLIATANQGSEATYESGFVIDKFPISRPNLTFSTLTVSNMSPEDSSIYLCSVGKTGEETQYFGPGTRLLVL.

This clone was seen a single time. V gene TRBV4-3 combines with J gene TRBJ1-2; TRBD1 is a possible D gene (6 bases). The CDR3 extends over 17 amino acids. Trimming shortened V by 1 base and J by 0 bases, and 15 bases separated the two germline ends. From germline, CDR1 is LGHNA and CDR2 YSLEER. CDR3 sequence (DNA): TGCGCCAGCAGCCAAGCCCGGGGGGCAGGGGCTAACTATGGCTACACCTTC. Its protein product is CASSQARGAGANYGYTF.

The CDR3 region is CASRDRPGQPQHF. For the CDR3, the DNA is TGTGCCAGCAGGGACAGGCCTGGACAGCCCCAGCATTTT. This chain links TRBV6-5 with TRBJ1-5, with 7 nucleotides matching TRBD1. Trimming removed 6 bases from V and 7 bases from J; junction bases left unmatched: 6. The CDR3 spans 13 residues. Germline CDR1 is MNHEY and CDR2 is SVGAGI.

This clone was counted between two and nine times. The CDR3 DNA sequence: TGTGCCAGCAGCCCGAGGGGGGGCAGGAGCAATCAGCCCCAGCATTTT. Translated: CASSPRGGRSNQPQHF. The rearrangement joins TRBV7-2 to TRBJ1-5; tentative D call: TRBD1 (6 bases). This CDR3 spans 16 amino acids. Germline V gives CDR1 SGHTA, CDR2 FQGNSA. Trimming took 5 bases from V and 1 from J, leaving 15 bases between them.

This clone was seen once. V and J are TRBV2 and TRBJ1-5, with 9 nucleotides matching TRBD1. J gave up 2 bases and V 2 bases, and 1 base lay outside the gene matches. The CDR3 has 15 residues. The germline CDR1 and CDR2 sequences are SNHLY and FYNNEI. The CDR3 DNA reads TGTGCCAGCAGTGAAAGGACAGGGGGCAATCAGCCCCAGCATTTT. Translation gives CASSERTGGNQPQHF.

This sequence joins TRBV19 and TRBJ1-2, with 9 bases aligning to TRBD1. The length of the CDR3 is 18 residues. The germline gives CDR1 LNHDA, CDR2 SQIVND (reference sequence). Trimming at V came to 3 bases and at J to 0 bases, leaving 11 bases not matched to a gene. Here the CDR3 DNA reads TGTGCCAGTAGTATGAGTCGGACAGGGGTCTCCTCTAACTATGGCTACACCTTC. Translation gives CASSMSRTGVSSNYGYTF.

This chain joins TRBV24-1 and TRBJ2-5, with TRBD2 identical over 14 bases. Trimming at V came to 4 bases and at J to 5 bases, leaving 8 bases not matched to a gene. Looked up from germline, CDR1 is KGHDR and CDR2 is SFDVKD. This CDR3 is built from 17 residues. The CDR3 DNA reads TGTGCCACCAGTGACCACAGACTAGCGGGAGGGCCGGAGACCCAGTACTTC. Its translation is CATSDHRLAGGPETQYF.

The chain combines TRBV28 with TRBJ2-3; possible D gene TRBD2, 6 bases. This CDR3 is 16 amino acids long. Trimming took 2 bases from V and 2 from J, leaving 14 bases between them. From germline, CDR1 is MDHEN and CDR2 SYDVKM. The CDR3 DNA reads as TGTGCCAGCAGTTTAGGGCTAGCGAGTAACACAGATACGCAGTATTTT. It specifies CASSLGLASNTDTQYF.

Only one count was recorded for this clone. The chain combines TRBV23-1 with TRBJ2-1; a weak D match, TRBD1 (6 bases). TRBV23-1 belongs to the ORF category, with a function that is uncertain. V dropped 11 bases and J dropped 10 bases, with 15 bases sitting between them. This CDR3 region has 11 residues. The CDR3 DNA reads TGCGCCCCAGTCAGGGGTGGGGAGCAGTTCTTC. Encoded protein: CAPVRGGEQFF.

CDR3 region: CASSLGLAASTDTQYF. The CDR3 DNA follows: TGTGCCAGCAGCTTAGGTCTAGCGGCTAGCACAGATACGCAGTATTTT. V is TRBV11-3 and J is TRBJ2-3, with 7 nucleotides matching TRBD2. The CDR3 has 16 residues. With 1 base clipped from V and 0 bases from J, the junction kept 4 bases outside the gene matches. The germline CDR1 and CDR2 sequences are SGHNT and YENEEA.

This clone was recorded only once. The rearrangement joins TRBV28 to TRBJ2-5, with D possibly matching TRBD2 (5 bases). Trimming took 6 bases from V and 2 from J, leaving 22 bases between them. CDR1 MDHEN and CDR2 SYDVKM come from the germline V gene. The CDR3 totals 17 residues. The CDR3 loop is CASSILPQLVPQETQYF. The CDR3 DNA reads TGTGCCAGCAGCATTCTACCCCAACTAGTCCCTCAAGAGACCCAGTACTTC.

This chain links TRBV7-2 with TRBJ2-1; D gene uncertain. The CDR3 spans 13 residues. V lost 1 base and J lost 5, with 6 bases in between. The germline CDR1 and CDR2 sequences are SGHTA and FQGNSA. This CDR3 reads CASSLVRNNEQFF. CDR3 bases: TGTGCCAGCAGCTTAGTCAGAAACAATGAGCAGTTCTTC.

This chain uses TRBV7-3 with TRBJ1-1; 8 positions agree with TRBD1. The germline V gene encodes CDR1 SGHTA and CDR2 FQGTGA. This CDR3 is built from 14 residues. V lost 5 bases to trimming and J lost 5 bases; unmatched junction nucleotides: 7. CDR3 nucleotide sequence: TGTGCCAGCAGCCAGGGGACAGGTGGGACTGAAGCTTTCTTT. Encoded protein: CASSQGTGGTEAFF.

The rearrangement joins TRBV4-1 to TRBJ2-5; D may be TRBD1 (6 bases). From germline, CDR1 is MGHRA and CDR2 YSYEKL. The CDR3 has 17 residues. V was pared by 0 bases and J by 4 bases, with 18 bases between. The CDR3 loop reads CASSQDHRGWGLETQYF. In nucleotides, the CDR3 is TGCGCCAGCAGCCAAGATCATCGGGGTTGGGGGCTAGAGACCCAGTACTTC.

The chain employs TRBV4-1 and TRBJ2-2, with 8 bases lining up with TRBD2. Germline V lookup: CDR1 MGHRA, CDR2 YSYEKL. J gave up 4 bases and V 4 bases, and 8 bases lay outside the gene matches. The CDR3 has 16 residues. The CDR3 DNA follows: TGCGCCAGCAGCCTTAGCGGGGCTTGGGGCACCGGGGAGCTGTTTTTT. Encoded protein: CASSLSGAWGTGELFF.